Listed below are T cell receptor beta chains from one sample, sequenced in a study of neoadjuvant anti-PD-1 for oral cavity cancer. Assay used: immunoSEQ multiplex PCR; TCRdb lists only in-frame clones, some missing. The sample carries 72,000 or so clones, 65% to 85% recorded once. The sample in question was PBMCs, obtained before nivolumab (anti-PD-1) treatment. The source of these receptors is a person aged 40-85 years with oral cavity squamous cell carcinoma. Both conserved end residues are part of each CDR3. D genes are given only for firm matches. Not all rows give a size; the values are once, few, many and, for expanded clones, a class.

>NA|medium-sized|TRBJ2-5|TRBV6-6
CASSNHAGVMETQYF
TGTGCCAGCAGCAACCACGCCGGAGTCATGGAGACCCAGTACTTC
>NA|NA|TRBJ2-2|TRBV28
CATKGLFANTGELFF
TGTGCCACCAAGGGACTCTTCGCGAACACCGGGGAGCTGTTTTTT
>NA|NA|TRBJ1-1|TRBV5-1
CASSLGTDFRMNTEAFF
TGCGCCAGCAGCTTGGGAACCGATTTCAGGATGAACACTGAAGCTTTCTTT
>NA|NA|TRBJ1-2|TRBV4-1
CASSQYPGDYGYTF
TGCGCCAGCAGCCAATACCCAGGAGACTATGGCTACACCTTC
>NA|NA|TRBJ2-3|TRBV6-1
CATRLTGGSTDTQYF
TGTGCCACCAGACTAACTGGGGGGAGCACAGATACGCAGTATTTT
>NA|once|TRBJ2-3|TRBV6-1
CASSEAGSFADTQYF
TGTGCCAGCAGTGAAGCGGGCAGTTTCGCAGATACGCAGTATTTT
>TRBD2|NA|TRBJ2-7|TRBV5-4
CASRPGLAEPYEQYF
TGTGCCAGCAGACCGGGACTAGCGGAACCATACGAGCAGTACTTC
>TRBD2|NA|TRBJ2-1|TRBV4-1
CASSQGLMGTSGTYNEQFF
TGCGCCAGCAGCCAAGGGCTTATGGGCACTAGCGGAACCTACAATGAGCAGTTCTTC
>NA|few|TRBJ1-2|TRBV2
CASSYREGAYGYTF
TGTGCCAGCAGCTACAGGGAAGGAGCCTATGGCTACACCTTC
>TRBD1|once|TRBJ2-7|TRBV7-2
CASSLERQGMKQYF
TGTGCCAGCAGCTTAGAGAGACAGGGGATGAAGCAGTACTTC
>NA|NA|TRBJ1-1|TRBV5-1
CASSLDEGRTEAFF
TGCGCCAGCAGCTTGGATGAGGGGCGCACGGAAGCTTTCTTT
>NA|NA|TRBJ1-6|TRBV4-2
CASSQERGLNSYNSPLHF
TGTGCCAGCAGCCAAGAGAGAGGACTGAACTCCTATAATTCACCCCTCCACTTT
>TRBD1|NA|TRBJ2-7|TRBV6-1
CASSRPGGPYEQYF
TGTGCCAGCAGTAGGCCAGGGGGACCCTACGAGCAGTACTTC
>TRBD2|NA|TRBJ2-2|TRBV25-1
CASSRGGAGELFF
TGTGCCTCCTCTCGCGGGGGGGCCGGGGAGCTGTTTTTT
>TRBD2|NA|TRBJ2-7|TRBV5-4
CASSLWGGRAFYEQYF
TGTGCCAGCAGCTTGTGGGGCGGGAGGGCCTTTTACGAGCAGTACTTC
>NA|NA|TRBJ2-7|TRBV5-1
CASSLAGTVVYEQYF
TGCGCCAGCAGCTTGGCCGGGACGGTCGTCTACGAGCAGTACTTC
>NA|few|TRBJ1-2|TRBV7-9
CASSRGQNYGYTF
TGTGCCAGCAGCCGAGGACAGAACTATGGCTACACCTTC
>NA|once|TRBJ2-2|TRBV21-1
CASSKANRVPVGELFF
TGTGCCAGCAGCAAGGCCAACAGGGTGCCCGTCGGGGAGCTGTTTTTT
>NA|NA|TRBJ1-2|TRBV29-1
CSVDLPGNYGYTF
TGCAGCGTTGATCTACCAGGGAACTATGGCTACACCTTC
>NA|NA|TRBJ1-3|TRBV4-1
CASSPSEISGNTIYF
TGCGCCAGCAGCCCCTCGGAGATCTCTGGAAACACCATATATTTT
>NA|NA|TRBJ2-7|TRBV6-1
CASSEVRNEQYF
TGTGCCAGCAGTGAAGTGAGGAACGAGCAGTACTTC
>NA|NA|TRBJ2-5|TRBV11-2
CASRTWVNQETQYF
TGTGCCAGCCGGACTTGGGTGAACCAAGAGACCCAGTACTTC
>NA|NA|TRBJ1-5|TRBV7-2
CASSLYGAQPQHF
TGTGCCAGCAGCTTGTATGGGGCGCAGCCCCAGCATTTT
>NA|NA|TRBJ2-1|TRBV19
CASSTGFSYNEQFF
TGTGCCAGTAGTACGGGGTTCTCCTACAATGAGCAGTTCTTC
>NA|NA|TRBJ1-4|TRBV7-6
CASSPGPNEKLFF
TGTGCCAGCAGCCCGGGACCTAATGAAAAACTGTTTTTT
>NA|NA|TRBJ2-5|TRBV5-1
CASSLGRGVEKTQYF
TGCGCCAGCAGCTTGGGCAGGGGGGTCGAAAAGACCCAGTACTTC
>TRBD1|NA|TRBJ2-7|TRBV6-6
CASSSIGDRGYEQYF
TGTGCCAGCAGCTCCATAGGGGACAGGGGCTACGAGCAGTACTTC
>NA|NA|TRBJ2-7|TRBV2
CASIRDGVEQYF
TGTGCCAGCATAAGAGACGGGGTCGAGCAGTACTTC
>NA|NA|TRBJ1-2|TRBV28
CASSRYYGYTF
TGTGCCAGCAGCAGGTACTATGGCTACACCTTC
>NA|NA|TRBJ2-1|TRBV6-6
CASSYSGWQFF
TGTGCCAGCAGTTACTCAGGGTGGCAGTTCTTC
>TRBD2|NA|TRBJ2-3|TRBV11-3
CASSLGSLAGGDTQYF
TGTGCCAGCAGCTTAGGTTCCTTAGCGGGGGGAGATACGCAGTATTTT
>NA|NA|TRBJ2-7|TRBV30
CAWAGTGGTYEQYF
TGTGCCTGGGCGGGAACGGGCGGAACATACGAGCAGTACTTC
>TRBD1|NA|TRBJ2-7|TRBV19
CASRRSGQAADEQYF
TGTGCCAGCCGCCGATCCGGACAGGCGGCCGACGAGCAGTACTTC
>TRBD1|NA|TRBJ2-7|TRBV5-1
CASRMGQGSEQYF
TGCGCCAGCAGAATGGGACAGGGTTCCGAGCAGTACTTC
>TRBD2|NA|TRBJ2-3|TRBV7-8
CASSTNGRAPDTQYF
TGTGCCAGCAGCACCAACGGGAGGGCCCCAGATACGCAGTATTTT
>TRBD1|NA|TRBJ1-1|TRBV5-4
CASSPRGTGETEAFF
TGTGCCAGCAGCCCCCGGGGGACAGGGGAAACTGAAGCTTTCTTT
>NA|once|TRBJ1-3|TRBV13
CASSFPALGNTIYF
TGTGCCAGCAGCTTTCCCGCGTTGGGAAACACCATATATTTT
>NA|NA|TRBJ2-7|TRBV9
CASSPSSGRVPYEQYF
TGTGCCAGCAGCCCCTCCTCGGGCCGGGTTCCCTACGAGCAGTACTTC
>NA|NA|TRBJ1-1|TRBV27
CASSRDRTEAFF
TGTGCCAGCAGCCGGGACCGCACTGAAGCTTTCTTT
>NA|NA|TRBJ2-5|TRBV7-2
CASSFTREETQYF
TGTGCCAGCAGCTTCACCAGAGAAGAGACCCAGTACTTC
>TRBD2|NA|TRBJ2-7|TRBV4-1
CASSHMGLAGGYEQYF
TGCGCCAGCAGCCATATGGGGCTAGCGGGAGGCTACGAGCAGTACTTC